These T cell receptor beta chains were read from a single sample in a study of metastatic and nonmetastatic thyroid tumors. TCRdb re-analyzed the PCR reads through MiXCR. The sample has 25,000 to 35,000 clones, 25% to 30% seen once; the top ten hold 30%. The sequencing input was blood. Source of these receptors: a female donor with papillary thyroid cancer or a benign thyroid nodule (not recorded which). Some clones in this sample may be carry-over from other donors' samples. Each CDR3 is given with its conserved first and last residue. D genes are given only for firm matches. Clone size appears in some rows only: once, few, many, or a class for an expanded clone.

j_call: TRBJ2-1
clone_size: many
d_call: TRBD1
v_call: TRBV6-6
cdr3_aa: CASRRSGTGDLTTYNEQFF
cdr3_nt: TGTGCCAGCAGAAGGTCCGGGACAGGGGACCTTACGACCTACAATGAGCAGTTCTTC

j_call: TRBJ2-1
clone_size: few
d_call: .
v_call: TRBV15
cdr3_aa: CATTPGAVSYNEQFF
cdr3_nt: TGTGCCACCACCCCTGGGGCCGTCTCCTACAATGAGCAGTTCTTC

j_call: TRBJ1-1
clone_size: many
d_call: .
v_call: TRBV3-1
cdr3_aa: CASSHGVNTEAFF
cdr3_nt: TGTGCCAGCAGCCATGGAGTGAACACTGAAGCTTTCTTT

j_call: TRBJ1-1
clone_size: .
d_call: .
v_call: TRBV6-1
cdr3_aa: CASSFKPLLNTEAFF
cdr3_nt: TGTGCCAGCAGCTTCAAACCGCTTTTGAACACTGAAGCTTTCTTT

j_call: TRBJ2-6
clone_size: .
d_call: .
v_call: TRBV27
cdr3_aa: CASSLSPYSGANVLTF
cdr3_nt: TGTGCCAGCAGTTTAAGTCCCTACTCTGGGGCCAACGTCCTGACTTTC

j_call: TRBJ1-1
clone_size: .
d_call: .
v_call: TRBV27
cdr3_aa: CASSLTGSTEAFF
cdr3_nt: TGTGCCAGCAGTTTAACAGGGTCCACTGAAGCTTTCTTT

j_call: TRBJ2-7
clone_size: .
d_call: .
v_call: TRBV5-1
cdr3_aa: CASSSYGGGASYEQYF
cdr3_nt: TGCGCCAGCAGCAGTTACGGCGGCGGAGCATCCTACGAGCAGTACTTC

j_call: TRBJ1-6
clone_size: .
d_call: .
v_call: TRBV2
cdr3_aa: CASSVLPRPPLHF
cdr3_nt: TGTGCCAGCAGCGTCCTGCCCAGGCCACCCCTCCACTTT

j_call: TRBJ2-7
clone_size: once
d_call: TRBD2
v_call: TRBV2
cdr3_aa: CASSGHGGSEQYF
cdr3_nt: TGTGCCAGCAGTGGGCACGGGGGGAGCGAGCAGTACTTC

j_call: TRBJ1-5
clone_size: many
d_call: .
v_call: TRBV7-8
cdr3_aa: CASSLVRSRPNQPQHF
cdr3_nt: TGTGCCAGCAGCTTAGTCAGGAGTAGGCCTAATCAGCCCCAGCATTTT